The 2 T cell receptor beta chains below come from one sample, sequenced in a study of CD8+ T cells in alopecia areata. The treatment: oral pan-JAK inhibitor, 5-10 mg twice daily. The sequencing template was cDNA reverse transcribed from extracted RNA. Measured with immunoSEQ multiplex PCR; TCRdb has only the in-frame clones, and not every one. The top ten hold 0.95% to 1.5% of the sample, which has under 250,000 clones, over 60% seen once. The sample was CD4+ T cells sorted from blood, taken between weeks 43 and 45, from a patient treated with tofacitinib. These receptors came from a human donor with alopecia areata.

The chain couples TRBV5-6 to TRBJ2-7, with a weak D call TRBD1 (5 bases). The germline V gene has CDR1 SGHDT and CDR2 YYEEEE. There are 15 residues in the CDR3. V gave up 1 base and J gave up 1 base, with 12 bases separating them. The CDR3 here is CASSLLNQGSYEQYF. The CDR3 bases are TGTGCCAGCAGCTTGCTGAATCAGGGATCCTACGAGCAGTACTTC.

The chain carries TRBV28 and TRBJ1-2; no firm D call. Germline assignment: CDR1 MDHEN and CDR2 SYDVKM. V dropped 3 bases and J dropped 5 bases, with 7 bases sitting between them. The CDR3 runs to 12 residues. This CDR3 is CASSFKGYGYTF. CDR3 coding DNA: TGTGCCAGCAGTTTTAAAGGTTATGGCTACACCTTC.